This T cell receptor beta chain originates from a study of T cells in Graves' hyperthyroidism and ophthalmopathy. General study points: Most thyroid-expanded clonotypes above 0.001 were also found in blood.

Diagnosis of hyperthyroidism was new in patients aged 18 to 65, and its duration was under 2 months. The CDR3 is 14 amino acids. V was clipped by 6 bases and J by 0 bases; unmatched bases: 3. Germline CDR1 is DFQATT and CDR2 is SNEGSKA (reference sequence). Authors of the study amplified TCR beta CDR3 regions from RNA transcripts. The HTBI primer set was used in a first-round RT-PCR of the TCR CDR3. Each CDR3 protein gets one entry after TCRdb re-called the multiplex PCR reads with MiXCR. The repertoire holds 500,000 to 700,000 distinct CDR3 sequences, with over 15% as singletons. This clonotype was recorded many times. Its antigen is not identified.

This TCR derives from a woman under 30 with Graves' hyperthyroidism. The sequenced sample was blood. The rearrangement uses TRBV20-1 and TRBJ2-3; 10 nucleotides match TRBD2. The CDR3 region has the DNA TGCAGTGCCCAGACTAGCGGGAGCACAGATACGCAGTATTTT. This sequence encodes CSAQTSGSTDTQYF.